Shown below are 20 T cell receptor beta chains from a single sample sequenced in a study of shared clonotypes between healthy human individuals. The repertoire was sequenced with immunoSEQ multiplex PCR; TCRdb's copy has only in-frame clones and lacks some. The table includes under 2,000,000 clones, 85% to 95% detected once. Naive CD8 cells, CD45RO-negative and positively selected for CCR7, excluded terminally differentiated effector memory CD45RA+ cells. The sample consisted of naive CD8+ T cells sorted from blood. These receptors were taken from a man aged 18 to 35 in good health.

The gene calls are TRBV5-6 and TRBJ2-7, with 7 nucleotides matching TRBD1. This CDR3 spans 14 amino acids. Trimming cost V 4 bases and J 1 base; bases outside gene matches: 5. Germline CDR1 is SGHDT and CDR2 is YYEEEE. The CDR3 sequence is CASSTGTASYEQYF. The CDR3 DNA reads TGTGCCAGCAGCACCGGGACAGCATCCTACGAGCAGTACTTC. Full variable domain (remainder filled in from reference TRBV5-6 and TRBJ2-7): DAGVTQSPTHLIKTRGQQVTLRCSPKSGHDTVSWYQQALGQGPQFIFQYYEEEERQRGNFPDRFSGHQFPNYSSELNVNALLLGDSALYLCASSTGTASYEQYFGPGTRLTVT.

The chain employs TRBV7-2 and TRBJ2-7, with TRBD2 matching 7 bases. Germline V lookup: CDR1 SGHTA, CDR2 FQGNSA. With 1 base clipped from V and 3 bases from J, the junction kept 15 bases outside the gene matches. The CDR3 runs to 18 residues. Written as DNA, the CDR3 is TGTGCCAGCAGCTTAGAAACCGCTAGCGGCCTCGGCGGCTACGAGCAGTACTTC. It yields the protein CASSLETASGLGGYEQYF.

V is TRBV6-6 and J is TRBJ1-1, with D possibly matching TRBD1 (5 bases). CDR1 and CDR2 from the germline V gene are MNHNY and SVGAGI (reference sequence). CDR3 length equals 15 residues. Trimming stripped 0 bases from V and 5 bases from J, with 13 bases between. The CDR3 spells CASSYSEGMVTEAFF. DNA of the CDR3: TGTGCCAGCAGTTACTCGGAGGGGATGGTAACTGAAGCTTTCTTT.

The CDR3: CASSFPAEYTGELFF. In DNA form, the CDR3 reads TGCGCCAGCAGCTTTCCAGCGGAGTACACCGGGGAGCTGTTTTTT. The V gene is TRBV5-1, the J gene TRBJ2-2; the D gene is possibly TRBD2 (5 bases). The germline V gene has CDR1 SGHRS and CDR2 YFSETQ. There are 15 residues in the CDR3. With 2 bases removed from V and 3 bases from J, the gap between germline ends came to 11 bases.

The rearrangement uses TRBV5-4 and TRBJ2-1; either TRBD1 or TRBD2 may supply D (5 bases each). V was shortened by 5 bases and J by 3 bases, with 15 bases between the two germline ends. Germline V gene sequence: CDR1 SGHNT, CDR2 YYREEE (reference sequence). The length of the CDR3 is 15 residues. The CDR3: CASSNPGRDYNEQFF. Here the CDR3 DNA reads TGTGCCAGCAGTAATCCGGGACGCGACTACAATGAGCAGTTCTTC.

Notes on this clone: Other DNA sequences in the same sample also yield this CDR3. V usage is TRBV27 and J usage is TRBJ2-5, with 9 positions matching TRBD1. CDR3 length: 14 amino acids. Germline loops: CDR1 MNHEY, CDR2 SMNVEV (reference sequence). V lost 5 bases to trimming and J lost 1 base; unmatched junction nucleotides: 2. CDR3 in amino acids: CASSAQGAQETQYF. Here the CDR3 DNA reads TGTGCCAGCAGTGCACAGGGGGCCCAAGAGACCCAGTACTTC.

The chain combines TRBV28 with TRBJ2-5; 12 bases line up with TRBD2. This CDR3 is 20 amino acids long. Trimming at V came to 3 bases and at J to 2 bases, leaving 16 bases not matched to a gene. Germline V CDR1 and CDR2: MDHEN, SYDVKM. CDR3 amino acids: CASSFPRITSGGFLQETQYF. CDR3 sequence (DNA): TGTGCCAGCAGTTTTCCCCGCATAACTAGCGGGGGGTTCCTACAAGAGACCCAGTACTTC.

This clone occurred once. This chain links TRBV29-1 with TRBJ1-1; D is undetermined. V dropped 3 bases and J dropped 8 bases, with 25 bases sitting between them. The CDR3 contains 16 residues. Germline loops: CDR1 SQVTM, CDR2 ANQGSEA. This chain's CDR3 is CSVEVPFIGIGNEAFF. The CDR3 region has the DNA TGCAGCGTTGAGGTCCCTTTTATAGGGATCGGAAACGAAGCTTTCTTT.

In its sample, this clone was seen a few times. This may be a read error, as it is one base from a much larger clone. The J gene is TRBJ2-2, the V gene TRBV7-2; no firm D call. V dropped 3 bases and J dropped 5 bases, with 1 base sitting between them. The CDR3 runs to 11 residues. Per germline, CDR1 SGHTA and CDR2 FQGNSA. CDR3 in amino acids: CASSFTGELFF. The CDR3 DNA sequence: TGTGCCAGCAGCTTTACCGGGGAGCTGTTTTTT.

This rearrangement joins TRBV7-8 to TRBJ2-1; D possibly corresponds to TRBD2 (5 bases). The CDR3 extends over 14 amino acids. V lost 7 bases and J lost 8, with 18 bases in between. CDR1 is SGHVS, CDR2 FQNEAQ, per germline. CDR3 coding DNA: TGTGCCAGCACCAGCTCTAGCCCTCTCGATGAGCAGTTCTTC. It yields the protein CASTSSSPLDEQFF.

This rearrangement joins TRBV13 to TRBJ2-2; TRBD1 or TRBD2 may be the D gene (5 bases each). CDR1 and CDR2 (germline): PRHDT, FYEKMQ (reference sequence). V dropped 0 bases and J dropped 0 bases, with 5 bases sitting between them. This CDR3 is built from 15 residues. CDR3 in amino acids: CASSLGGANTGELFF. CDR3 coding DNA: TGTGCCAGCAGCTTAGGGGGGGCGAACACCGGGGAGCTGTTTTTT.

This clone was found a few times. The chain couples TRBV19 to TRBJ1-6; 7 nucleotides line up with TRBD1. V dropped 10 bases and J dropped 7; count of bases not matched to a gene: 4. The germline V gene has CDR1 LNHDA and CDR2 SQIVND (reference sequence). This CDR3 region has 12 residues. Written as DNA, the CDR3 is TGTGCCACCGGGACAGAGAATTCACCCCTCCACTTT. Amino acids: CATGTENSPLHF.

For this clone: Other DNA sequences in the same sample also yield this CDR3. The chain joins TRBV30 to TRBJ2-7; 11 bases align to TRBD2. The CDR3 extends over 14 amino acids. Unmatched junction bases numbered 3, after V lost 0 bases and J lost 5 bases. Germline V CDR1 and CDR2: GTSNPN, SVGIG (reference sequence). In DNA form, the CDR3 reads TGTGCCTGGAGTGTACTAGCGGGAGTCGACGAGCAGTACTTC. This gives the protein CAWSVLAGVDEQYF.

The chain links TRBV2 to TRBJ2-3, with 15 bases identical to TRBD2. The junction had 11 bases not matched to a gene; V was cut back by 6 bases and J by 7 bases. The CDR3 consists of 17 residues. Per germline, CDR1 SNHLY and CDR2 FYNNEI. CDR3 nucleotides: TGTGCCAGCAGCGAGCCGGGGACTAGCGGGGGGCGGAATACGCAGTATTTT. It translates to CASSEPGTSGGRNTQYF. Full variable domain (remainder filled in from reference TRBV2 and TRBJ2-3): EPEVTQTPSHQVTQMGQEVILRCVPISNHLYFYWYRQILGQKVEFLVSFYNNEISEKSEIFDDQFSVERPDGSNFTLKIRSTKLEDSAMYFCASSEPGTSGGRNTQYFGPGTRLTVL.

The V and J genes are TRBV19 and TRBJ2-7; weak D call: TRBD2 (7 bases). Germline loops: CDR1 LNHDA, CDR2 SQIVND (reference sequence). V gave up 1 base and J gave up 0 bases, with 13 bases separating them. This CDR3 region has 16 residues. The CDR3 nucleotides read TGTGCCAGTAGTATAGTCGGGGGGCGAACCTCCTACGAGCAGTACTTC. This sequence encodes CASSIVGGRTSYEQYF.

The rearrangement uses TRBV6-5 and TRBJ1-2; no firm D call. CDR1 MNHEY and CDR2 SVGAGI come from the germline V gene. Deletions cut 5 bases from V and 1 base from J, with 14 bases between. This CDR3 is 15 amino acids long. The DNA for the CDR3 is TGTGCCAGCAGTCCCACTAACAGAGTTAACTATGGCTACACCTTC. Encoded protein: CASSPTNRVNYGYTF.

The V call is TRBV27, the J call TRBJ1-6, with TRBD1 matching 7 bases. After removal of 5 bases from V and 7 bases from J, the junction contained 8 bases not matched to a gene. From germline, CDR1 is MNHEY and CDR2 SMNVEV (reference sequence). CDR3 length: 15 amino acids. The CDR3 sequence is CASSPGQLANSPLHF. The CDR3 DNA follows: TGTGCCAGCAGTCCGGGACAGCTCGCAAATTCACCCCTCCACTTT.

On this clone: Other DNA variants within this sample encode the same CDR3. The J gene is TRBJ2-7, the V gene TRBV6-5, with D perhaps being TRBD1 or TRBD2 (5 bases each). The CDR3 is made up of 14 amino acids. The germline V and J ends were trimmed by 0 bases and 7 bases, with 13 bases remaining between them. CDR1 is MNHEY, CDR2 SVGAGI, per germline. CDR3 sequence: CASSYSEGPGEQYF. The CDR3 DNA reads as TGTGCCAGCAGTTACTCCGAGGGGCCCGGGGAGCAGTACTTC.

V is TRBV4-2 and J is TRBJ1-6; no clear D. This CDR3 comprises 13 residues. V lost 8 bases and J lost 6, with 11 bases in between. The germline CDR1 and CDR2 sequences are LGHNA and YNFKEQ. The chain's CDR3 is CASCGEGNSPLHF. CDR3 coding DNA: TGTGCCAGCTGCGGGGAAGGTAATTCACCCCTCCACTTT.

The chain joins TRBV7-8 to TRBJ1-4; D ambiguous. The germline gives CDR1 SGHVS, CDR2 FQNEAQ. This CDR3 has 14 residues. The V end was cut by 5 bases, the J end by 8 bases, with 15 bases between. The CDR3 reads CASSPYLSGEKLFF. In DNA form, the CDR3 reads TGTGCCAGCAGCCCGTACCTGTCAGGAGAAAAACTGTTTTTT.